These 8 T cell receptor beta chains came from one sample sequenced in a study of cytomegalovirus exposure and HLA in healthy donors. PCR amplification relied on 60 Vbeta primers (plus 13 Jbeta primers). Sequencing was performed with immunoSEQ multiplex PCR; in TCRdb, only in-frame clones are kept and a portion is missing. The sample lists around 150,000 clones, approximately 80% occurring once. What was sequenced was PBMCs. The receptor set was obtained from a man younger than 35 in good health and CMV-seronegative.

V usage is TRBV2 and J usage is TRBJ2-7, with unresolved D. CDR1 and CDR2 from the germline V gene are SNHLY and FYNNEI. The CDR3 consists of 10 residues. Trimming shortened V by 6 bases and J by 3 bases, and 3 bases separated the two germline ends. The CDR3 nucleotides read TGTGCCAGCAGCGGCTACGAGCAGTACTTC. As protein: CASSGYEQYF.

The chain links TRBV9 to TRBJ2-2; 7 bases fit TRBD1. Germline V gene data show CDR1 as SGDLS and CDR2 as YYNGEE. Trimming at V came to 0 bases and at J to 4 bases, leaving 3 bases not matched to a gene. The CDR3 consists of 15 residues. Written as DNA, the CDR3 is TGTGCCAGCAGCGTAGGACAGGGTTTCACCGGGGAGCTGTTTTTT. It is translated as CASSVGQGFTGELFF. The full variable domain, rest sourced from reference TRBV9 and TRBJ2-2, is DSGVTQTPKHLITATGQRVTLRCSPRSGDLSVYWYQQSLDQGLQFLIQYYNGEERAKGNILERFSAQQFPDLHSELNLSSLELGDSALYFCASSVGQGFTGELFFGEGSRLTVL.

This clone was seen a handful of times. The V and J genes are TRBV9 and TRBJ1-1, with D possibly matching TRBD1 (5 bases). V lost 4 bases and J 2 bases, leaving 15 bases between the germline ends. The germline V gene encodes CDR1 SGDLS and CDR2 YYNGEE. The CDR3 consists of 15 residues. DNA of the CDR3: TGTGCCAGCAGCCCCGAAGGCCAGGGTAACACTGAAGCTTTCTTT. Encoded protein: CASSPEGQGNTEAFF.

This clone was observed a few times. V and J are TRBV4-1 and TRBJ2-2, with D maybe TRBD1 (6 bases). Germline CDR1 and CDR2: MGHRA and YSYEKL. The ends were cut back, 4 bases at V and 1 base at J, with 10 bases in the middle. The CDR3 totals 15 residues. This chain's CDR3 is CASSPRTVNTGELFF. DNA of the CDR3: TGCGCCAGCAGCCCACGGACAGTGAACACCGGGGAGCTGTTTTTT.

The rearrangement links TRBV29-1 to TRBJ2-1, with 7 positions matching TRBD1. The CDR3 runs 11 residues. The V gene end was trimmed by 7 bases and the J gene end by 3 bases; junction bases not matched to a gene: 0. CDR1 and CDR2 from the germline V gene are SQVTM and ANQGSEA. CDR3 sequence reads: CSGQGYNEQFF. For the CDR3, the DNA is TGCAGCGGACAGGGCTACAATGAGCAGTTCTTC.

The rearrangement joins TRBV21-1 to TRBJ1-5; TRBD1, as called in the table, went unchecked against the DNA. TRBV21-1 is marked as a pseudogene. CDR3 length: 18 residues. The CDR3, as DNA: TGTGCCAGCAGCAACCTTCCTTATTGGAGGGGGCAGTATCAGCCCCAGCATTTT. Translation gives CASSNLPYWRGQYQPQHF.

V gene TRBV19 combines with J gene TRBJ1-5, with 8 bases that match TRBD1. With V trimmed by 3 bases and J by 1 base, 5 bases remained unmatched. Germline values: CDR1 LNHDA, CDR2 SQIVND (reference sequence). The CDR3 is 16 amino acids. DNA of the CDR3: TGTGCCAGTAGTATGGTTCCAGGGGGCAGCAATCAGCCCCAGCATTTT. This codes for CASSMVPGGSNQPQHF.

The chain uses TRBV7-2 and TRBJ1-2; tentatively, D is TRBD1 (6 bases). CDR3 length equals 15 residues. The germline V gene encodes CDR1 SGHTA and CDR2 FQGNSA. Trimming removed 8 bases at V and 4 bases at J, with 20 bases between. The CDR3 protein is CASLAYSVGGYGYTF. CDR3 nucleotides: TGTGCCAGCCTTGCCTACAGCGTAGGGGGCTATGGCTACACCTTC.